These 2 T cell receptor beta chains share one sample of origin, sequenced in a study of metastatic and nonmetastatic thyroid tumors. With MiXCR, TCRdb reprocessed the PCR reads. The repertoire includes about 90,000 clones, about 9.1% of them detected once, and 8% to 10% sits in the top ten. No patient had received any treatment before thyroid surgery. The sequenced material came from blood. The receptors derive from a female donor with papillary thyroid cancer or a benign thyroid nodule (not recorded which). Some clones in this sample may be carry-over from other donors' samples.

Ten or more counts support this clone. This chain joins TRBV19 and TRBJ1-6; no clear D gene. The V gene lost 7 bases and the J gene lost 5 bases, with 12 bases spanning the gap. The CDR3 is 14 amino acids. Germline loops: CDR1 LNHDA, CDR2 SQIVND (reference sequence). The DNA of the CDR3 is TGTGCCAGTAAGGAGGGTAGGAATAATTCACCCCTCCACTTT. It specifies CASKEGRNNSPLHF.

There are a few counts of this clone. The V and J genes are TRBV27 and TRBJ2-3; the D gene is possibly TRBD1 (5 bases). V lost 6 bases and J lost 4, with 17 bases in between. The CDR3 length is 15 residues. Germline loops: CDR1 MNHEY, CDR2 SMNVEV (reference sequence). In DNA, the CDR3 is TGTGCCAGCAGCCTCGACCCCTCGACAGCAGATACGCAGTATTTT. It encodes CASSLDPSTADTQYF.